Given below is one TCR beta chain in context. This clone is classified as large (0.1 to 1%). Its antigen has not been determined. Base qualities are not provided; no much larger clone lies one nucleotide away. The junction shows trimming of 8 bases on V and 6 bases on J, plus 15 bases between the germline ends. The CDR3 covers 13 residues, taking in both the cysteine and the phenylalanine. Solely the CDR3 DNA is kept, with 39 bases framed from the first base. CDR1 SGDLS and CDR2 YYNGEE are derived from the germline V gene. These data belong to a study of CD49a tissue-resident CD8 T cells in human skin (dated by TCRdb to the late 2010s). Study-wide context: Subsets of tissue-resident memory CD8+ T cells in human skin, defined by their expression of CD49a, CD69 and CD103, were what the study examined.

For 4 to 6 healthy donors, CD8+ T cells were sorted from blood, dermis and epidermis, and the TCR beta CDR3 regions of these cells were analysed. All TCR-sequenced donors were healthy individuals, and each provided both blood and skin samples. Sorting was used to isolate CD8+ T cell populations ahead of TCR beta sequencing. Library method: the immunoSEQ multiplex PCR assay. As for the original processing: Across the sorted blood, dermal and epidermal CD8+ T cell populations, TCR V beta family usage frequencies were compared. TCRdb stores this immuneACCESS table with in-frame sequences only. Part of the clones is absent; in the studies checked, under half of the shortfall reflects unresolved V genes, and no reason is known for the rest. V, J and clone size are those of that table, while D and trimming were read from the DNA. The sample table holds 900 or so clones, of which about 61% were seen once. The ten largest clones capture around two fifths of the sample.

The V and J genes are TRBV9 and TRBJ2-1, with the D gene not clear enough to name. This clonotype originated in a human donor in good health. Material for sequencing was CLA- CD8+ effector memory T cells sorted from blood. The CDR3 reads as follows: CASSSQVANEQFF. The base sequence is TGTGCCAGTTCCTCCCAGGTGGCCAATGAGCAGTTCTTC.